Following are 6 T cell receptor beta chains from one sample sequenced in a study of Graves' ophthalmopathy and Graves' hyperthyroidism (dated by TCRdb to 2017 to 2018). This sample was sequenced with an Illumina HiSeq 2000. For repertoire sequencing, TCR beta CDR3 regions were amplified from RNA transcripts. The first round was an RT-PCR using HTBI primers with the Qiagen OneStep RT-PCR kit, and this first round was followed by a second-round multiplex PCR, then size selection and purification. The raw public data were reprocessed by TCRdb itself: fastp quality trimming at Q25, MiXCR clonotype calling, in-frame beta chains only. Each CDR3 protein appears once, grouped with its most common genes and DNA. For this sample the table gives 300,000 to 400,000 distinct CDR3 sequences, of which around a sixth were detected only once. 9% to 15% of the sample rests with the top ten. Sequencing was performed on peripheral blood. Source of these receptors: an adult man with Graves' ophthalmopathy.

This clonotype has at least ten counts. The chain combines TRBV6-1 with TRBJ1-6; the match to TRBD1 covers 8 bases. V lost 4 bases, J lost 7 bases, and 6 bases stayed unmatched. Germline-derived CDR1 and CDR2 are MNHNS and SASEGT. The CDR3 is 15 amino acids. CDR3 nucleotide sequence: TGTGCCAGCAGTGGACAGGGGCGCGGAAATTCACCCCTCCACTTT. Translated, it gives CASSGQGRGNSPLHF.

In its sample, this clonotype was seen many times. The rearrangement joins TRBV6-5 to TRBJ1-2; D not certain. Trimming removed 2 bases from V and 6 bases from J, with 16 bases in between. This CDR3 contains 15 residues. Germline V gene lookup returns CDR1 MNHEY and CDR2 SVGAGI. CDR3 sequence reads: CASSYAAAHRNGYTF. CDR3 nucleotide sequence: TGTGCCAGCAGTTACGCGGCAGCTCACCGTAATGGCTACACCTTC.

There are many counts of this clonotype. V usage is TRBV7-8 and J usage is TRBJ1-6; D is uncertain. CDR1 and CDR2 (germline): SGHVS, FQNEAQ. Trimming stripped 0 bases from V and 0 bases from J, with 12 bases between. The CDR3 length is 18 residues. CDR3 nucleotides: TGTGCCAGCAGCTTAGCGGTCCCGGATTCCTCCTATAATTCACCCCTCCACTTT. Translated: CASSLAVPDSSYNSPLHF.

This clonotype was counted ten times or more. The chain couples TRBV28 to TRBJ1-2; D gene ambiguous. In germline, CDR1 is MDHEN, CDR2 SYDVKM. CDR3 length equals 14 residues. Trimming shortened V by 2 bases and J by 4 bases, and 11 bases separated the two germline ends. The CDR3 DNA reads as TGTGCCAGCAGTTTAAACATCGAGGGCTATGGCTACACCTTC. It yields the protein CASSLNIEGYGYTF.

This clonotype was detected ten times or more. V and J are TRBV12-3 or TRBV12-4 and TRBJ1-1, with unresolved D. Trimming removed 3 bases from V and 0 bases from J, with 14 bases in between. The CDR3 totals 16 residues. CDR3 amino acids: CASSLSPGKLNTEAFF. The CDR3, as DNA: TGTGCCAGCAGTTTGTCCCCGGGAAAGCTGAACACTGAAGCTTTCTTT.

The chain carries TRBV28 and TRBJ2-6, with 9 nucleotides matching TRBD2. CDR1 is MDHEN and CDR2 is SYDVKM in the germline V gene. The CDR3 length is 18 residues. Trimming at V came to 6 bases and at J to 2 bases, leaving 11 bases not matched to a gene. The CDR3 region is CASSSPAGGPAGANVLTF. DNA of the CDR3: TGTGCCAGCAGCAGCCCTGCGGGAGGGCCGGCTGGGGCCAACGTCCTGACTTTC. The variable domain in full, with the rest retrieved from reference TRBV28 and TRBJ2-6, is DVKVTQSSRYLVKRTGEKVFLECVQDMDHENMFWYRQDPGLGLRLIYFSYDVKMKEKGDIPEGYSVSREKKERFSLILESASTNQTSMYLCASSSPAGGPAGANVLTFGAGSRLTVL.